Listed below are T cell receptor beta chains from one sample, sequenced in a study of T cell repertoires in cytomegalovirus infection. Antigens for these TCRs are unknown. TCRdb re-called the reads with MiXCR, one entry per CDR3 protein. The sample contains approximately 500,000 distinct CDR3 sequences, 33% of which appear only once. Specimen: cultured PBMCs, collected from culture after CMV antigen stimulation. The source of these receptors is a human donor in good health (CMV status not recorded). Some clones in this sample may be carry-over from other donors' samples. The CDR3 runs from the conserved cysteine through the conserved F or W. D genes are given only for firm matches. Clone size is not always given. Where it is, it says once, few, many or a class for expanded clones.

>TRBJ1-5|TRBV12-5|TRBD1|NA
CASGTGGGSNQPQHF
TGTGCTAGTGGCACAGGGGGGGGGAGCAATCAGCCCCAGCATTTT
>TRBJ2-7|TRBV6-2/TRBV6-3|NA|NA
CASSLIMGSSEQYF
TGTGCCAGCAGTCTAATTATGGGCAGTTCCGAGCAGTACTTC
>TRBJ1-1|TRBV5-4|NA|NA
CASSLTEYAEAFF
TGTGCCAGCAGCTTGACCGAATATGCTGAAGCTTTCTTT
>TRBJ1-2|TRBV19|NA|NA
CASNRQATNYGYTF
TGTGCCAGTAATAGACAGGCGACAAACTATGGCTACACCTTC
>TRBJ1-2|TRBV7-2|NA|many
CASSLELRTLQGYTF
TGTGCCAGCAGCTTAGAGCTGAGAACCCTCCAGGGCTACACCTTC
>TRBJ1-1|TRBV6-2/TRBV6-3|NA|few
CASSYSTDYMNTEAFF
TGTGCCAGCAGTTACAGCACAGATTACATGAACACTGAAGCTTTCTTT
>TRBJ1-3|TRBV7-6|NA|NA
CASSLEGRISGNTIYF
TGTGCCAGCAGCCTCGAGGGACGAATCTCTGGAAACACCATATATTTT
>TRBJ2-1|TRBV6-6|NA|NA
CASSPPLVNEQFF
TGTGCCAGCAGCCCACCACTAGTAAATGAGCAGTTCTTC
>TRBJ2-5|TRBV20-1|NA|NA
CSARVLAGETQYF
TGCAGTGCTAGAGTACTCGCGGGAGAGACCCAGTACTTC
>TRBJ2-4|TRBV5-6|NA|few
CASSFPRQQNIQYF
TGTGCCAGCAGCTTCCCCAGACAGCAAAACATTCAGTACTTC
>TRBJ1-3|TRBV7-2|NA|NA
CASSPQQGSSGNTIYF
TGTGCCAGCAGCCCTCAACAGGGATCCTCTGGAAACACCATATATTTT
>TRBJ2-2|TRBV7-4|TRBD2|NA
CASSQREQYTGELFF
TGTGCCAGCAGCCAGCGGGAGCAGTACACCGGGGAGCTGTTTTTT
>TRBJ2-5|TRBV2|NA|few
CASSLSGPSQSATQYF
TGTGCCAGCAGTCTCTCTGGGCCGTCCCAATCGGCGACCCAGTACTTC
>TRBJ1-1|TRBV19|NA|NA
CASSPYTRSILTEAFF
TGTGCCAGTAGTCCGTACACCCGCTCCATCCTCACTGAAGCTTTCTTT
>TRBJ2-3|TRBV24-1|NA|few
CATSDLLDGTDTQYF
TGTGCCACCAGTGATTTACTCGACGGTACAGATACGCAGTATTTT
>TRBJ2-3|TRBV7-2|TRBD2|few
CASMAGVANTQYF
TGTGCCAGCATGGCGGGAGTGGCAAATACGCAGTATTTT
>TRBJ2-5|TRBV20-1|TRBD1|NA
CSALPGTGGETQYF
TGCAGTGCACTCCCCGGGACAGGGGGAGAGACCCAGTACTTC
>TRBJ1-1|TRBV4-1|NA|NA
CASSQEKGLNTEAFF
TGCGCCAGCAGCCAAGAAAAGGGCTTAAACACTGAAGCTTTCTTT
>TRBJ2-3|TRBV24-1|TRBD2|few
CATSDLYSGNTDTQYF
TGTGCCACCAGTGATCTCTATAGCGGGAACACAGATACGCAGTATTTT
>TRBJ1-6|TRBV20-1|NA|once
CSVTTDSPPGYSPLHF
TGCAGTGTCACGACCGACAGTCCACCCGGGTATTCACCCCTCCACTTT
>TRBJ1-3|TRBV5-5|NA|NA
CASSLVPGGSGNTIYF
TGTGCCAGCAGCTTGGTCCCAGGAGGCTCTGGAAACACCATATATTTT
>TRBJ2-5|TRBV7-2|NA|many
CASSLDSLRETQYF
TGTGCCAGCAGCTTAGACAGTCTGCGGGAGACCCAGTACTTC
>TRBJ1-5|TRBV7-9|NA|few
CASSLASSDKPQHF
TGTGCCAGCAGCTTGGCGTCCAGCGATAAGCCCCAGCATTTT
>TRBJ1-3|TRBV7-4|TRBD1|NA
CASSLFRDRGGDSGNTIYF
TGTGCCAGCAGCTTATTCCGGGACAGGGGTGGGGACTCTGGAAACACCATATATTTT
>TRBJ2-4|TRBV6-6|TRBD2|NA
CASRGLAEGNLAKNIQYF
TGTGCCAGCAGGGGACTAGCGGAAGGAAACTTAGCCAAAAACATTCAGTACTTC
>TRBJ1-1|TRBV12-3/TRBV12-4|TRBD1|NA
CASSGQGGRTEAFF
TGTGCCAGCAGCGGACAGGGTGGGAGGACTGAAGCTTTCTTT
>TRBJ2-5|TRBV4-2|NA|few
CASSQGLLETQYF
TGTGCCAGCAGCCAAGGCTTGTTAGAGACCCAGTACTTC
>TRBJ1-2|TRBV12-3/TRBV12-4|TRBD1|few
CASTGTGRNYGYTF
TGTGCCAGCACCGGGACAGGGAGAAACTATGGCTACACCTTC